Following are 27 T cell receptor beta chains from one sample sequenced in a study of lymphopenia after photon versus proton radiotherapy. Generated by immunoSEQ multiplex PCR, the TCRdb table keeps only in-frame clones and is missing some. There are approximately 45,000 clones in the sample; 85% occur only once, and around 2.2% lies in the top ten. The source was peripheral blood, collected from a patient treated with photon-based radiotherapy. The receptors shown here come from a middle-aged man with gastric cancer.

The chain carries TRBV16 and TRBJ1-2; weak D call: TRBD1 (6 bases). The CDR3 covers 12 residues. Germline V gene sequence: CDR1 KGHSY, CDR2 FQNENV. Trimming cost V 5 bases and J 5 bases, with 9 bases left between them. CDR3 protein: CASSKGQYGYTF. The DNA of the CDR3 is TGTGCCAGCAGCAAAGGACAGTATGGCTACACCTTC.

This chain joins TRBV30 and TRBJ1-2; D is perhaps TRBD1 (5 bases). This CDR3 is 13 amino acids long. In germline, CDR1 is GTSNPN, CDR2 SVGIG (reference sequence). The ends were cut back, 4 bases at V and 3 bases at J, with 12 bases in the middle. The CDR3 sequence: CAWTWGVYYGYTF. Here the CDR3 DNA reads TGTGCCTGGACTTGGGGGGTCTACTATGGCTACACCTTC.

The chain joins TRBV7-2 to TRBJ2-5; 12 bases agree with TRBD2. The CDR3 covers 16 residues. V trimming: 2 bases; J trimming: 4 bases; junction bases outside the gene matches: 5. Germline assignment: CDR1 SGHTA and CDR2 FQGNSA. As DNA, the CDR3 is TGTGCCAGCAGCTTAAGGGCTAGCGGGGGGGGAGAGACCCAGTACTTC. This translates into CASSLRASGGGETQYF.

The chain couples TRBV19 to TRBJ2-3; D is undetermined. Germline CDR1 LNHDA, CDR2 SQIVND (reference sequence). V lost 3 bases to trimming and J lost 3 bases, with 19 bases between them. There are 17 residues in the CDR3. Here the CDR3 DNA reads TGTGCCAGTAGTATTACCCCCCGGACGCCTACTACAGATACGCAGTATTTT. Amino acids: CASSITPRTPTTDTQYF.

Only a few counts were recorded for this clone. This chain joins TRBV4-3 and TRBJ1-5, with D uncertain. Looked up from germline, CDR1 is LGHNA and CDR2 is YSLEER. V was pared by 0 bases and J by 3 bases, with 6 bases between. CDR3 length: 14 residues. Here the CDR3 reads CASSQDPLNQPQHF. The CDR3 nucleotides are TGCGCCAGCAGCCAAGACCCTCTCAATCAGCCCCAGCATTTT.

J is TRBJ1-1 and V is TRBV5-5; tentative D call: TRBD1 (6 bases). The CDR3 has 15 amino acids. CDR1 is SGHKS and CDR2 is YYEKEE in the germline V gene (reference sequence). V lost 2 bases and J 4 bases, leaving 15 bases between the germline ends. CDR3 sequence (DNA): TGTGCCAGCAGCTTTTCGGGGGGCGGTGGCACTGAAGCTTTCTTT. Protein sequence: CASSFSGGGGTEAFF.

The V and J genes are TRBV18 and TRBJ2-7; TRBD1 might be the D (6 bases). CDR3 length equals 14 residues. The germline V gene has CDR1 KGHSH and CDR2 LQKENI. The ends were cut back, 6 bases at V and 6 bases at J, with 18 bases in the middle. CDR3 sequence (DNA): TGTGCCAGCTCCTCGGGACAAGGGGGTGGCGAGCAGTACTTC. It codes for CASSSGQGGGEQYF.

The V gene is TRBV25-1, the J gene TRBJ2-6, with D perhaps TRBD1 (6 bases). V was clipped by 6 bases and J by 0 bases, with 18 bases between them. There are 18 residues in the CDR3. Germline-derived CDR1 and CDR2 are MGHDK and SYGVNS. CDR3 DNA sequence: TGTGCCAGCAGCCCTGGCACAGGGACCCACTCTGGGGCCAACGTCCTGACTTTC. As protein: CASSPGTGTHSGANVLTF. Full variable domain (rest looked up from reference TRBV25-1 and TRBJ2-6): EADIYQTPRYLVIGTGKKITLECSQTMGHDKMYWYQQDPGMELHLIHYSYGVNSTEKGDLSSESTVSRIRTEHFPLTLESARPSHTSQYLCASSPGTGTHSGANVLTFGAGSRLTVL.

DNA for the CDR3: TGTGCCAGCAGCAAAGGCCGGGACGGAGGAAGCACCTACGAGCAGTACTTC. Amino acids: CASSKGRDGGSTYEQYF. The chain has TRBV7-2 and TRBJ2-7, with D tentatively TRBD1 or TRBD2 (5 bases each). Germline V lookup: CDR1 SGHTA, CDR2 FQGNSA. The CDR3 length is 17 residues. V was cut by 5 bases and J by 2 bases, with 22 bases left in between.

This chain links TRBV5-1 with TRBJ2-1; TRBD2 aligns across 13 bases. Trimming at V came to 0 bases and at J to 5 bases, leaving 2 bases not matched to a gene. Per germline, CDR1 SGHRS and CDR2 YFSETQ. The CDR3 covers 16 residues. The CDR3 loop is CASSLGLAGGHNEQFF. In nucleotides, the CDR3 is TGCGCCAGCAGCTTGGGACTAGCGGGGGGCCACAATGAGCAGTTCTTC.

The V gene is TRBV7-8, the J gene TRBJ1-1; 8 bases line up with TRBD1. V lost 5 bases, J lost 1 base, and 3 bases stayed unmatched. CDR1 is SGHVS, CDR2 FQNEAQ, per germline. The CDR3 totals 14 residues. CDR3 amino acids: CASSPDRGNTEAFF. The CDR3 bases are TGTGCCAGCAGCCCCGACAGGGGGAACACTGAAGCTTTCTTT.

This clone came up once. V is TRBV10-3 and J is TRBJ1-5; the D is unclear. This CDR3 spans 13 amino acids. Germline lookup yields CDR1 ENHRY and CDR2 SYGVKD. The V end was cut by 0 bases, the J end by 3 bases, with 3 bases between. The CDR3 DNA reads TGTGCCATCAGTGAGTCCATCAATCAGCCCCAGCATTTT. This encodes CAISESINQPQHF.

The count of this clone is one. V and J are TRBV9 and TRBJ1-3, with 11 bases that match TRBD1. The CDR3 is 14 residues long. Germline trimming cut 0 bases from V and 9 bases from J; bases unmatched to any gene: 2. Germline V gene data show CDR1 as SGDLS and CDR2 as YYNGEE. CDR3 sequence: CASSVVGTGGTIYF. CDR3 DNA: TGTGCCAGCAGCGTAGTTGGGACAGGGGGCACCATATATTTT.

The V call is TRBV19, the J call TRBJ1-1, with D possibly being TRBD1 (6 bases). The V gene's germline CDR1 is LNHDA and CDR2 SQIVND (reference sequence). This CDR3 is 12 amino acids long. V was clipped by 11 bases and J by 4 bases, with 14 bases between them. CDR3 protein: CAAQGRGTEAFF. The CDR3, as DNA: TGTGCCGCACAGGGCCGGGGCACTGAAGCTTTCTTT.

V gene TRBV27 combines with J gene TRBJ1-3; D remains unclear. The CDR3 consists of 13 residues. The germline V gene has CDR1 MNHEY and CDR2 SMNVEV (reference sequence). Trimming took off 3 bases at V and 3 bases at J, with 6 bases between the two ends. CDR3 residues: CASSFRGGNTIYF. DNA of the CDR3: TGTGCCAGCAGTTTCCGGGGTGGAAACACCATATATTTT.

Here the CDR3 DNA reads TGTGCCAGTAGTCTCCAGACAGGCCTTAATGAAAAACTGTTTTTT. This sequence encodes CASSLQTGLNEKLFF. The V call is TRBV19, the J call TRBJ1-4; a possible D gene is TRBD1 (6 bases). CDR1 is LNHDA and CDR2 is SQIVND in the germline V gene (reference sequence). Between the trimmed V and J ends, which lost 5 bases and 4 bases, there was a span of 14 bases. This CDR3 spans 15 amino acids.

The DNA for the CDR3 is TGTGCCAGCAGCCCTTCCCGCGCGGCCGAAGCTTTCTTT. Amino acids: CASSPSRAAEAFF. The rearrangement uses TRBV16 and TRBJ1-1, with D uncertain. This CDR3 comprises 13 residues. From germline, CDR1 is KGHSY and CDR2 FQNENV. Trimming cost V 4 bases and J 8 bases, with 14 bases left between them. The whole variable domain, filled in from reference TRBV16 and TRBJ1-1, reads GEEVAQTPKHLVRGEGQKAKLYCAPIKGHSYVFWYQQVLKNEFKFLISFQNENVFDETGMPKERFSAKCLPNSPCSLEIQATKLEDSAVYFCASSPSRAAEAFFGQGTRLTVV.

The chain carries TRBV2 and TRBJ1-6, with D possibly matching TRBD1 (5 bases). The CDR3 extends over 15 amino acids. Germline V gene lookup returns CDR1 SNHLY and CDR2 FYNNEI. The ends were cut back, 1 base at V and 9 bases at J, with 13 bases in the middle. The CDR3 region is CASSEGGQGISPLHF. The CDR3 nucleotides read TGTGCCAGCAGTGAAGGCGGCCAGGGAATTTCACCCCTCCACTTT.

The chain couples TRBV30 to TRBJ1-3; D remains unclear. Trimming stripped 4 bases from V and 2 bases from J, with 18 bases between. The CDR3 length is 16 residues. Germline CDR1 is GTSNPN and CDR2 is SVGIG (reference sequence). The CDR3 nucleotides read TGTGCCTGGAAATTCCTCGATACGCGAACTGGAAACACCATATATTTT. Its protein product is CAWKFLDTRTGNTIYF.

The chain carries TRBV5-6 and TRBJ1-6; D is unresolved. This CDR3 spans 14 amino acids. V was pared by 4 bases and J by 4 bases, with 9 bases between. Per the germline V gene, CDR1 is SGHDT and CDR2 is YYEEEE. In nucleotides, the CDR3 is TGTGCCAGCAGCCTTGACCATTATAATTCACCCCTCCACTTT. Translating gives CASSLDHYNSPLHF.

The genes are TRBV11-2 and TRBJ1-1, with D maybe TRBD1 (5 bases). This CDR3 comprises 15 residues. V was pared by 5 bases and J by 1 base, with 14 bases between. Per germline, CDR1 SGHAT and CDR2 FQNNGV. The CDR3 region has the DNA TGTGCCAGCAGCGGCCGGGGGACTTCGAACACTGAAGCTTTCTTT. Protein: CASSGRGTSNTEAFF.

This rearrangement joins TRBV4-3 to TRBJ1-1, with D uncertain. V dropped 1 base and J dropped 8 bases, with 17 bases sitting between them. CDR1 and CDR2 (germline): LGHNA, YSLEER. The CDR3 contains 15 residues. The CDR3 here is CASSQVRAGIGEAFF. In DNA, the CDR3 is TGCGCCAGCAGCCAAGTCCGGGCGGGGATCGGAGAAGCTTTCTTT.

CDR3 in amino acids: CASNPGQGAPGYRETQYF. Here the CDR3 DNA reads TGTGCCAGCAACCCGGGACAGGGGGCACCCGGTTACCGGGAGACCCAGTACTTC. The chain couples TRBV27 to TRBJ2-5; TRBD1 agrees at 12 bases. The length of the CDR3 is 18 residues. The germline V gene has CDR1 MNHEY and CDR2 SMNVEV (reference sequence). J was trimmed by 5 bases and V by 7 bases; bases with no gene match: 17.

The chain links TRBV7-3 to TRBJ2-3, with 8 nucleotides matching TRBD2. Germline V lookup: CDR1 SGHTA, CDR2 FQGTGA. J was trimmed by 0 bases and V by 2 bases; bases with no gene match: 16. This CDR3 spans 20 amino acids. The CDR3 sequence: CASSLSTPSGGVTSTDTQYF. DNA of the CDR3: TGTGCCAGCAGCTTATCGACACCCTCGGGAGGGGTAACTAGCACAGATACGCAGTATTTT.

Here the CDR3 reads CASSLAPAGLNTEAFF. Written as DNA, the CDR3 is TGTGCCAGCAGCTTAGCCCCGGCAGGGCTGAACACTGAAGCTTTCTTT. The chain joins TRBV7-2 to TRBJ1-1; D possibly corresponds to TRBD1 (5 bases). Per the germline V gene, CDR1 is SGHTA and CDR2 is FQGNSA. Trimming stripped 0 bases from V and 0 bases from J, with 11 bases between. The CDR3 is 16 residues long.

The J gene is TRBJ1-2, the V gene TRBV5-1; perhaps TRBD1 as D (6 bases). CDR3 size: 14 residues. Germline V gives CDR1 SGHRS, CDR2 YFSETQ. Trimming removed 4 bases at V and 4 bases at J, with 14 bases between. CDR3 sequence reads: CASSGSEGVYGYTF. The CDR3 DNA reads TGCGCCAGCAGCGGAAGCGAGGGGGTCTATGGCTACACCTTC.

The rearrangement uses TRBV7-9 and TRBJ1-4; 7 bases map to TRBD1. Losses at the gene ends were 4 bases for V and 7 bases for J; bases not matched to a gene: 9. Germline V gene data show CDR1 as SEHNR and CDR2 as FQNEAQ (reference sequence). CDR3 length equals 15 residues. The CDR3 loop reads CASSSGQAQGEKLFF. The CDR3, as DNA: TGTGCCAGCAGCTCTGGACAGGCGCAAGGTGAAAAACTGTTTTTT.